This TCR beta chain is drawn from a study of breast tumors, draining lymph nodes, adjacent tissues. Breast cancer patients provided tissue from their axillary draining lymph nodes. MiXCR, run by TCRdb on the multiplex PCR reads, gives a single entry per CDR3 protein. The sample lists under 110,000 distinct CDR3 sequences; around 30% were seen once. CDR1 is MNHEY and CDR2 is SVGEGT in the germline V gene. The CDR3 has 14 residues. Trimming shortened V by 2 bases and J by 0 bases, and 7 bases separated the two germline ends. In regard to this clonotype: What it binds is not known.

Broader study findings: Tumor TCR diversity was below lymph nodes but above nontumor tissue. Luminal-like breast cancer showed significantly greater tumor-nontumor repertoire similarity than basal-like breast cancer did. Data only fit, rather than demonstrated, lymph node origin of most tumor T cells.

The clonotype originates from a female donor with breast cancer. Some clones in this sample may be carry-over from other donors' samples. V usage is TRBV6-2 or TRBV6-3 and J usage is TRBJ1-1; D is unclear. Sequenced material: axillary lymph node tissue. CDR3 bases: TGTGCCAGCAGTTACCCTACAGTGAACACTGAAGCTTTCTTT. It encodes CASSYPTVNTEAFF.